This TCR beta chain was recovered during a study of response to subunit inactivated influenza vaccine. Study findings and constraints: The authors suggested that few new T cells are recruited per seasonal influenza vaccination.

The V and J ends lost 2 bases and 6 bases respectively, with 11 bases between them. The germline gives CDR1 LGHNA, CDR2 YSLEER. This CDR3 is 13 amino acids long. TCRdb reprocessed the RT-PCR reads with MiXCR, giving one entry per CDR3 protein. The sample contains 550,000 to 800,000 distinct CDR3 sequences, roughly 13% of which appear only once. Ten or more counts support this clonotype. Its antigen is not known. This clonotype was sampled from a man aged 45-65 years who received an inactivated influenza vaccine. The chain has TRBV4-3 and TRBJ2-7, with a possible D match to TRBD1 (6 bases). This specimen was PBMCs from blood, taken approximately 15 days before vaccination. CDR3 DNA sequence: TGCGCCAGCAGCCAAATACAGGGTTCCGAGCAGTACTTC. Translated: CASSQIQGSEQYF.